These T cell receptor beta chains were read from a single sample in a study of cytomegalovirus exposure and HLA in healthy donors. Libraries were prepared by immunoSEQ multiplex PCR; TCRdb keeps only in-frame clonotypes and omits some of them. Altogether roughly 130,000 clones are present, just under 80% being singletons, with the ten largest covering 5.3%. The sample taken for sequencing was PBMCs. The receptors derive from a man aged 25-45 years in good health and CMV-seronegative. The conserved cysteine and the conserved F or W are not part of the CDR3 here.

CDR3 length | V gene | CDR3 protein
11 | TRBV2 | ASSEQGAGEQY
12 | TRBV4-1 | ASGPDRVRNTIY
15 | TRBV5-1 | ASSLPRSRGNTGELF
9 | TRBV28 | ASSYNQPQH
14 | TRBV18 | ASSSIRGDNSEKLF
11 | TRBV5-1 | ASATGTGDGYT
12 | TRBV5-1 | ASSRPGTSYEQY
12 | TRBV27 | ASSGRGLNQPQH
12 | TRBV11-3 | ASSSRGKQETQY
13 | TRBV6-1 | ASNRELAGTYEQY
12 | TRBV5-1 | ASSLGTDSYEQY
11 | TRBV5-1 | ASSSGGAYEQF
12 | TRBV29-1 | SVSSGSSYNEQF
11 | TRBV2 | ASRELGLRGYT
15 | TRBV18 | ASSLMDSLATNEKLF
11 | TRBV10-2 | ASREDKIYGYT
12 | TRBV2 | ASSDEAGANVLT
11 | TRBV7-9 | ASSLAGGGEQY
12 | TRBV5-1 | ASTPQGAGETQY
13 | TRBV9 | ASSVGLAATYEQY
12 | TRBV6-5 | ASSYFEGSYEQY
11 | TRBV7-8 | ASSLGTNQPQH
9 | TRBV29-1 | SVIQGYEQY
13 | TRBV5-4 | ASSRQGARSTEAF
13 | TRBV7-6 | ASSPEGQMNTEAF
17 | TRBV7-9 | ASSLFVGQGYSGANVLT
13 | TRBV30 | AWSRTSGYYNEQF
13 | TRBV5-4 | ASSWSGTGSYEQY
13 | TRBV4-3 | ASSQDPDSHGELF
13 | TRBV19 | ASSTWTGDREKLF
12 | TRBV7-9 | ASSPTNRGTEAF
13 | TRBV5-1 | ASSLAWSVQETQY
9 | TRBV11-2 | ASSPLTEAF
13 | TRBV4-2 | ASSQDPSPQETQY
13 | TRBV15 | ATSSTDEMNTEAF
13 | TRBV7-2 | ASSLFRLAGNEQY
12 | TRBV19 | ASSDRGRGDTQY
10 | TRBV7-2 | ASSFQAYGYT
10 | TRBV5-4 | ASSSPETEAF
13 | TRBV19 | ASSIFGQGQETQY
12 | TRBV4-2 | ASSLTDRDNEQY
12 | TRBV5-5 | ASITGTGGHEQY
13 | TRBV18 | ASSPIGSSYNEQF
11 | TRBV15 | ATSRERGGPQY
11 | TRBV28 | ASRPTGGTEAF
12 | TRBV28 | ASSNRVEDTEAF
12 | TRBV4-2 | ASSRDLGGLGYT
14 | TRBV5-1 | ASSLVPGGTDTEAF